The sequence of this T cell receptor (beta chain) was determined in a study of T-cell reconstitution after alpha-beta-depleted transplantation in children. Broader study findings: A year had passed since transplant, and T-cell counts and diversity by then came mostly from newly produced T cells. Surviving recipient cells, namely T cells and thymic progenitors, were the source of high day-60 TCRbeta diversity in some patients. Alpha-beta T cells present about two months after transplant were reported to originate from several hundred expanded graft clones.

TCRbeta library construction was performed incorporating unique molecular identifiers. TCRdb reprocessed the PCR reads with MiXCR, giving one entry per CDR3 protein. The data show more than 200,000 distinct CDR3 sequences, about 8.2% seen once. In germline, CDR1 is SGHRS, CDR2 YFSETQ. CDR3 size: 20 residues. The V and J ends lost 3 bases and 3 bases, in that order; junction bases with no gene match: 18. A word on this clonotype: Its antigen is unknown.

This rearrangement joins TRBV5-1 to TRBJ2-5, with 12 bases fitting TRBD2. The source of this sequence is a male patient under 10 years old who had a stem cell transplant for acute myeloid leukemia, so the T cells may come from the graft donor. Here the sequenced sample was PBMCs, mostly from graft donor cells, taken 360 days after TCRalphabeta/CD19-depleted stem cell transplant. The CDR3, as DNA: TGCGCCAGCAGCTGGCGACAGGTGGCGATTGGACTAGCGGGGAAAGAGACCCAGTACTTC. It codes for CASSWRQVAIGLAGKETQYF.